Listed below are T cell receptor beta chains from one sample, sequenced in a study of shared clonotypes between healthy human individuals. Some clones are missing from TCRdb's copy, which holds only in-frame ones; the method was immunoSEQ multiplex PCR. The sample holds more than 2,000,000 clones, around 94% seen once. The material sequenced was naive CD4+ T cells sorted from blood. All receptors derive from a man between 18 and 29 years old in good health. Both conserved end residues are part of each CDR3. D genes are given only for firm matches. Size tells how often a clone was seen (once, few, many) or the class of an expanded clone, and some rows leave it out.

>TRBJ1-5|TRBV10-3|-|-
CAISLQGDQPQHF
TGTGCCATCAGCCTTCAGGGAGATCAGCCCCAGCATTTT
>TRBJ1-5|TRBV10-3|-|TRBD1
CAISQGGPNQPQHF
TGTGCCATCAGTCAGGGGGGTCCTAATCAGCCCCAGCATTTT
>TRBJ2-7|TRBV7-8|-|TRBD2
CASSLRGTIRIYEQYF
TGTGCCAGCAGCCTCAGAGGGACTATCAGAATCTACGAGCAGTACTTC
>TRBJ2-5|TRBV7-8|once|-
CASSLERGGPETQYF
TGTGCCAGCAGCTTAGAAAGGGGGGGGCCCGAGACCCAGTACTTC
>TRBJ1-6|TRBV7-6|-|-
CASSPVAAHSSYNSPLHF
TGTGCCAGCAGCCCAGTCGCAGCTCACAGCTCCTATAATTCACCCCTCCACTTT
>TRBJ1-2|TRBV2|-|-
CASSEVRPEYGYTF
TGTGCCAGCAGTGAAGTCAGGCCGGAGTATGGCTACACCTTC
>TRBJ2-7|TRBV7-5|once|-
CARRPRDVSSYEQYF
TGTGCCAGAAGACCTCGGGACGTAAGCTCCTACGAGCAGTACTTC
>TRBJ2-7|TRBV20-1|-|-
CSVPTYYEQYF
TGCAGTGTCCCGACCTACTACGAGCAGTACTTC
>TRBJ1-4|TRBV5-6|once|TRBD1
CASSLAGTGLEKLFF
TGTGCCAGCAGCTTGGCCGGGACAGGGTTAGAAAAACTGTTTTTT
>TRBJ1-1|TRBV5-5|-|TRBD1
CASSFGQDSGAFF
TGTGCCAGCAGCTTCGGACAGGACTCGGGGGCTTTCTTT
>TRBJ2-7|TRBV5-6|-|TRBD1
CASSPLDRGHYEQYF
TGTGCCAGCAGCCCCCTGGACAGGGGGCACTACGAGCAGTACTTC
>TRBJ2-7|TRBV7-2|-|-
CASASTGVGPYEQYF
TGTGCCAGCGCCTCCACCGGGGTTGGCCCCTACGAGCAGTACTTC
>TRBJ1-5|TRBV6-1|-|-
CASSEASRVQPQHF
TGTGCCAGCAGTGAAGCGTCGAGGGTCCAGCCCCAGCATTTT
>TRBJ2-3|TRBV6-1|-|-
CASSRYRDTQYF
TGTGCCAGCAGCCGGTACAGGGATACGCAGTATTTT
>TRBJ2-4|TRBV28|-|-
CASSLAKNIQYF
TGTGCCAGCAGTCTCGCCAAAAACATTCAGTACTTC
>TRBJ1-2|TRBV9|-|TRBD1
CASSVGGTANTGYGYTF
TGTGCCAGCAGCGTAGGTGGGACAGCAAACACTGGGTATGGCTACACCTTC
>TRBJ2-5|TRBV7-3|-|-
CASSFTSSRETQYF
TGTGCCAGCAGCTTCACTAGCTCCAGAGAGACCCAGTACTTC
>TRBJ1-3|TRBV5-1|-|-
CASSPPEGLGNTIYF
TGCGCCAGCAGCCCACCGGAAGGGCTTGGAAACACCATATATTTT
>TRBJ1-1|TRBV28|-|TRBD1
CASSRQGTGEAFF
TGTGCCAGCAGCCGACAGGGAACCGGTGAAGCTTTCTTT
>TRBJ1-5|TRBV6-1|-|-
CASSDQPINQPQHF
TGTGCCAGCAGTGATCAACCAATCAATCAGCCCCAGCATTTT
>TRBJ2-1|TRBV19|-|TRBD2
CASSIVEAGGNEQFF
TGTGCCAGTAGTATAGTAGAAGCGGGAGGGAATGAGCAGTTCTTC
>TRBJ1-5|TRBV10-3|-|-
CAISNRGEGQPQHF
TGTGCCATCAGTAATCGGGGGGAGGGGCAGCCCCAGCATTTT
>TRBJ1-2|TRBV29-1|-|-
CSVESVAGYTF
TGCAGCGTTGAGTCGGTGGCGGGCTACACCTTC
>TRBJ1-2|TRBV10-1|-|TRBD1
CASSGTGSYGYTF
TGCGCCAGCAGCGGGACAGGTAGCTATGGCTACACCTTC
>TRBJ1-1|TRBV28|-|TRBD1
CASSTGGSFRTEAFF
TGTGCCAGCTCCACAGGGGGCTCTTTTCGGACTGAAGCTTTCTTT
>TRBJ1-1|TRBV18|-|-
CASSLRFFGINGTEAFF
TGTGCCAGCTCATTACGATTTTTTGGGATAAATGGGACTGAAGCTTTCTTT